The 22 T cell receptor beta chains below come from one sample, sequenced in a study of CD8+ T cells in alopecia areata. The authors extracted RNA and reverse transcribed it into cDNA as the sequencing template. The repertoire was sequenced with immunoSEQ multiplex PCR; TCRdb's copy has only in-frame clones and lacks some. Altogether 130,000 or so clones are present, roughly 86% being singletons, with the ten largest covering around 14%. This sample's treatment: oral pan-JAK inhibitor, 5-10 mg twice daily. The source material was CD8+ T cells sorted from blood, sampled at week 4, from a patient treated with tofacitinib. These receptors originate from a human donor with alopecia areata.

The gene calls are TRBV7-9 and TRBJ2-3; no reliable D call. V was clipped by 4 bases and J by 7 bases, with 9 bases between them. Germline CDR1 and CDR2: SEHNR and FQNEAQ (reference sequence). This CDR3 comprises 12 residues. The CDR3 DNA reads as TGTGCCAGCAGCTCTCCAACCAATACGCAGTATTTT. Encoded protein: CASSSPTNTQYF.

The chain joins TRBV19 to TRBJ2-7; perhaps TRBD1 as D (5 bases). The CDR3 runs to 14 residues. V gave up 7 bases and J gave up 2 bases, with 15 bases separating them. From germline, CDR1 is LNHDA and CDR2 SQIVND (reference sequence). The CDR3 spells CASTPAGYPYEQYF. The CDR3 region has the DNA TGTGCCAGTACCCCCGCAGGGTATCCCTACGAGCAGTACTTC. The full variable domain, completed using reference TRBV19 and TRBJ2-7, is DGGITQSPKYLFRKEGQNVTLSCEQNLNHDAMYWYRQDPGQGLRLIYYSQIVNDFQKGDIAEGYSVSREKKESFPLTVTSAQKNPTAFYLCASTPAGYPYEQYFGPGTRLTVT.

The rearrangement joins TRBV9 to TRBJ2-5; TRBD2 is a possible D gene (5 bases). Trimming took 0 bases from V and 3 from J, leaving 15 bases between them. Germline CDR1 is SGDLS and CDR2 is YYNGEE. CDR3 size: 16 residues. In DNA form, the CDR3 reads TGTGCCAGCAGCGTAGCTGGGGTCGGGAAAGAAGAGACCCAGTACTTC. Translating it yields CASSVAGVGKEETQYF.

The chain uses TRBV6-5 and TRBJ1-1; D not resolved. The CDR3 length is 13 residues. The germline V and J ends were trimmed by 2 bases and 10 bases, with 14 bases remaining between them. CDR1 and CDR2 from the germline V gene are MNHEY and SVGAGI. Here the CDR3 DNA reads TGTGCCAGCAGTTACGCCCAGTGGGTCGGAGCTTTCTTT. This gives the protein CASSYAQWVGAFF.

The chain is built from TRBV5-1 and TRBJ1-2; 8 bases map to TRBD1. This CDR3 has 17 residues. J lost 4 bases, V lost 0 bases, and 11 bases had no gene match. The germline CDR1 and CDR2 sequences are SGHRS and YFSETQ. The CDR3 DNA is TGCGCCAGCAGCTTGGATGCCGGGACAGGACTTCTCTATGGCTACACCTTC. Amino acid sequence: CASSLDAGTGLLYGYTF.

J is TRBJ1-1 and V is TRBV27; D is uncertain. The CDR3 has 13 amino acids. The germline gives CDR1 MNHEY, CDR2 SMNVEV (reference sequence). V shed 2 bases and J shed 0 bases, with 4 bases lying between them. The CDR3 region is CASSLALNTEAFF. The CDR3 region has the DNA TGTGCCAGCAGTTTAGCCCTGAACACTGAAGCTTTCTTT.

The chain has TRBV25-1 and TRBJ2-6; D not certain. This CDR3 is built from 14 residues. The germline V and J ends were trimmed by 7 bases and 1 base, with 8 bases remaining between them. Germline CDR1 reads MGHDK; CDR2 reads SYGVNS. Here the CDR3 DNA reads TGTGCCAGCAATCAGGTTTCTGGGGCCAACGTCCTGACTTTC. Protein sequence: CASNQVSGANVLTF.

The rearrangement uses TRBV6-5 and TRBJ2-1; 9 bases align to TRBD2. The CDR3 is 15 amino acids. Germline lookup yields CDR1 MNHEY and CDR2 SVGAGI. J lost 8 bases, V lost 2 bases, and 7 bases had no gene match. Here the CDR3 reads CASSYTASGNDEQFF. DNA for the CDR3: TGTGCCAGCAGTTACACGGCTAGCGGGAATGATGAGCAGTTCTTC.

This clone was observed a single time. Additional DNA sequences in this sample encode the identical CDR3. This chain connects TRBV15 to TRBJ1-5; TRBD1 aligns across 9 bases. The junction had 4 bases not matched to a gene; V was cut back by 3 bases and J by 4 bases. CDR3 length: 15 residues. CDR1 and CDR2 (germline): LNHNV, YYDKDF (reference sequence). This chain's CDR3 is CATSRDRGANQPQHF. CDR3 nucleotides: TGTGCCACCAGCAGGGACAGGGGCGCTAATCAGCCCCAGCATTTT.

This rearrangement joins TRBV19 to TRBJ2-1; 7 bases map to TRBD2. CDR3 length: 13 amino acids. Germline lookup yields CDR1 LNHDA and CDR2 SQIVND (reference sequence). Trimming at V came to 6 bases and at J to 7 bases, leaving 6 bases not matched to a gene. The CDR3 DNA is TGTGCCAGTAGCCGGGGGGATGCGAATGAGCAGTTCTTC. This translates into CASSRGDANEQFF.

The V and J genes are TRBV30 and TRBJ1-3, with D possibly being TRBD1 (6 bases). The CDR3 is made up of 16 amino acids. Germline CDR1 and CDR2: GTSNPN and SVGIG (reference sequence). V lost 2 bases and J 0 bases, leaving 14 bases between the germline ends. CDR3 bases: TGTGCCTGGAGTCCTCCTTGGGACATCTCTGGAAACACCATATATTTT. This translates into CAWSPPWDISGNTIYF.

The gene calls are TRBV15 and TRBJ2-1, with a weak D call TRBD1 (6 bases). Trimming left V 6 bases short and J 3 bases short, with 18 bases between. Germline CDR1 and CDR2: LNHNV and YYDKDF (reference sequence). The CDR3 is 16 residues long. Written as DNA, the CDR3 is TGTGCCACCAGGCAACCCCGGGACACAGTCTACAATGAGCAGTTCTTC. It is translated as CATRQPRDTVYNEQFF. Filled out from reference TRBV15 and TRBJ2-1, the complete variable domain reads DAMVIQNPRYQVTQFGKPVTLSCSQTLNHNVMYWYQQKSSQAPKLLFHYYDKDFNNEADTPDNFQSRRPNTSFCFLDIRSPGLGDTAMYLCATRQPRDTVYNEQFFGPGTRLTVL.

CDR3 sequence: CASSLGGTNYGYTF. CDR3 nucleotide sequence: TGTGCCAGCAGCCTGGGGGGCACCAACTATGGCTACACCTTC. This chain joins TRBV5-6 and TRBJ1-2; a weak D match, TRBD1 (6 bases). Germline V gene sequence: CDR1 SGHDT, CDR2 YYEEEE. Between the trimmed V and J ends, which lost 4 bases and 2 bases, there was a span of 12 bases. This CDR3 is 14 amino acids long. The entire variable domain, with the rest obtained from reference TRBV5-6 and TRBJ1-2, is as follows: DAGVTQSPTHLIKTRGQQVTLRCSPKSGHDTVSWYQQALGQGPQFIFQYYEEEERQRGNFPDRFSGHQFPNYSSELNVNALLLGDSALYLCASSLGGTNYGYTFGSGTRLTVV.

The rearrangement uses TRBV27 and TRBJ2-2, with D perhaps matching TRBD1 (6 bases). There are 15 residues in the CDR3. The germline V and J ends were trimmed by 6 bases and 1 base, with 12 bases remaining between them. CDR1 is MNHEY and CDR2 is SMNVEV in the germline V gene (reference sequence). CDR3 coding DNA: TGTGCCAGCAGCCCAAAACAGGGGAACACCGGGGAGCTGTTTTTT. This translates into CASSPKQGNTGELFF.

V usage is TRBV5-1 and J usage is TRBJ2-7, with 9 bases matching TRBD2. V dropped 8 bases and J dropped 3; count of bases not matched to a gene: 15. There are 16 residues in the CDR3. Germline assignment: CDR1 SGHRS and CDR2 YFSETQ. The CDR3 DNA reads as TGCGCCAGTTCCCCTGAAGCTAGCGGGATACTCTACGAGCAGTACTTC. Residues: CASSPEASGILYEQYF.

The genes are TRBV7-9 and TRBJ1-1; D call uncertain. With 1 base removed from V and 11 bases from J, the gap between germline ends came to 11 bases. Germline-derived CDR1 and CDR2 are SEHNR and FQNEAQ (reference sequence). The CDR3 has 12 residues. This chain's CDR3 is CASSLVPEAAFF. The CDR3 coding sequence is TGTGCCAGCAGCTTAGTACCCGAGGCGGCTTTCTTT.

The rearrangement uses TRBV27 and TRBJ1-2, with D unclear. Germline lookup yields CDR1 MNHEY and CDR2 SMNVEV (reference sequence). Trimming took 5 bases from V and 7 from J, leaving 17 bases between them. The CDR3 covers 14 residues. CDR3 sequence reads: CASSPPGTLSGYTF. CDR3 in DNA: TGTGCCAGCAGTCCCCCGGGAACTTTGAGTGGCTACACCTTC.

The chain carries TRBV29-1 and TRBJ2-3; 8 bases are shared with TRBD1. This CDR3 has 16 amino acids. Germline V gene lookup returns CDR1 SQVTM and CDR2 ANQGSEA. The trim removed 2 bases at V and 0 bases at J, leaving 7 bases unmatched. The CDR3 DNA sequence: TGCAGCGTTGAACTGGGACAGGCCCCTAGCACAGATACGCAGTATTTT. Translated: CSVELGQAPSTDTQYF.

CDR3 amino acids: CASSDQTGQRVYEQYF. The CDR3 nucleotides read TGCGCCAGCAGTGACCAAACGGGACAGCGAGTCTACGAGCAGTACTTC. The gene calls are TRBV10-2 and TRBJ2-7; 7 bases map to TRBD1. This CDR3 has 16 residues. Trimming cost V 3 bases and J 3 bases; bases outside gene matches: 11. The germline CDR1 and CDR2 sequences are WSHSY and SAAADI.

The chain is built from TRBV7-9 and TRBJ2-1; 13 bases match TRBD2. Germline V gene lookup returns CDR1 SEHNR and CDR2 FQNEAQ (reference sequence). The CDR3 totals 16 residues. J gave up 8 bases and V 4 bases, and 8 bases lay outside the gene matches. The CDR3 sequence: CASSSAGLAGVDEQFF. The CDR3, as DNA: TGTGCCAGCAGCTCTGCCGGACTAGCGGGAGTGGATGAGCAGTTCTTC.

The chain links TRBV27 to TRBJ2-1; 13 nucleotides match TRBD2. This CDR3 comprises 18 residues. Germline trimming cut 3 bases from V and 3 bases from J; bases unmatched to any gene: 8. CDR1 and CDR2 (germline): MNHEY, SMNVEV (reference sequence). CDR3 bases: TGTGCCAGCAGTTTCATAGGGACTAGCGGGAAGCTCTACAATGAGCAGTTCTTC. Its translation: CASSFIGTSGKLYNEQFF.

This chain joins TRBV6-1 and TRBJ2-7; D unclear. The germline gives CDR1 MNHNS, CDR2 SASEGT. Deletions cut 5 bases from V and 3 bases from J, with 14 bases between. There are 14 residues in the CDR3. The DNA of the CDR3 is TGTGCCAGCAGTCCCCATGGGAACATCTACGAGCAGTACTTC. Its translation: CASSPHGNIYEQYF.